This TCR beta chain is from a study of CD8 T cells in ankylosing spondylitis. On this clonotype itself: As yet, its antigen is unknown.

Overall study findings and caveats: Within peripheral blood, clones linked to disease were CD8+ and relatively rare. Blood from ankylosing spondylitis patients appeared to carry a characteristic roughly 8-variant TCR beta motif.

TCRdb passed the 5' RACE reads through MiXCR, listing each CDR3 protein once. The data hold about 800,000 distinct CDR3 sequences, with over 9.5% observed a single time. Germline V lookup: CDR1 SGHDT, CDR2 YYEEEE. The ends were cut back, 3 bases at V and 6 bases at J, with 11 bases in the middle. The CDR3 is 13 residues long. This receptor was taken from a male donor with ankylosing spondylitis. The sequenced material came from blood, either unsorted or a sorted T cell fraction (not recorded which). This chain links TRBV5-6 with TRBJ2-3; no clear D gene. The chain's CDR3 is CASSWSPEDTQYF. The DNA of the CDR3 is TGTGCCAGCAGCTGGAGCCCGGAGGATACGCAGTATTTT.